This T cell receptor beta chain was identified during a study of CD8+CD57+ T cells in acquired aplastic anemia. Broader study findings: Patient and control CD8+ Simpson's diversity was not significantly different. Roughly 31 was the count of CD8+ CDR3 sequences that patients shared with controls.

CD8+CD57+ cell expansion had been shown by flow cytometry in patients chosen for sequencing. Genomic DNA constituted the template upon which TCR beta VDJ and CDR3 profiling was performed. Using its own MiXCR run on the reads, TCRdb lists one record per CDR3 protein. The data show over 150,000 distinct CDR3 sequences, roughly 65% seen once. About this clonotype itself: The antigen is unknown.

This clonotype originated in a human donor with aplastic anemia. Sample: sorted CD4+, CD8+, or CD8+CD57+ T cells (not recorded which) from PBMCs.

The CDR3 here is CASSPGGQNTEAFF. DNA for the CDR3: TGTGCCAGCAGCCCAGGGGGGCAGAACACTGAAGCTTTCTTT. V is TRBV7-9 and J is TRBJ1-1; TRBD1 matches 7 bases. CDR3 length equals 14 residues. Unmatched junction bases numbered 4, after V lost 5 bases and J lost 1 base. Germline assignment: CDR1 SEHNR and CDR2 FQNEAQ (reference sequence).